Below are 32 T cell receptor beta chains sequenced from a single sample in a study of cytomegalovirus exposure and HLA in healthy donors. Primers included in the PCR were 60 Vbeta and 13 Jbeta primers. The protocol was immunoSEQ multiplex PCR, while the TCRdb copy is restricted to in-frame clones and leaves out a portion. The data contain 200,000 or so clones, 87% of them seen just once; the ten biggest clones take up 1% to 1.5%. Material: PBMCs. The receptors derive from a man younger than 40 in good health and CMV-seronegative.

The rearrangement links TRBV7-2 to TRBJ2-5, with unresolved D. TRBJ2-7 explains the end of the DNA better; the J call may be wrong. The CDR3 covers 12 residues. In germline, CDR1 is SGHTA, CDR2 FQGNSA. This CDR3 is CASSPTPYEQYF. CDR3 sequence (DNA): TGTGCCAGCAGCCCGACACCCTACGAGCAGTACTTC.

V gene TRBV5-1 combines with J gene TRBJ2-7; D may be TRBD1 (5 bases). Germline V lookup: CDR1 SGHRS, CDR2 YFSETQ. This CDR3 contains 12 residues. V dropped 7 bases and J dropped 5 bases, with 13 bases sitting between them. This CDR3 reads CASSQGFDEQYF. DNA for the CDR3: TGCGCCAGCTCTCAGGGATTCGACGAGCAGTACTTC.

This sequence joins TRBV5-1 and TRBJ1-1, with 8 positions matching TRBD1. CDR1 is SGHRS and CDR2 is YFSETQ in the germline V gene. Trimming removed 7 bases from V and 2 bases from J; junction bases left unmatched: 13. CDR3 length: 16 residues. CDR3 coding DNA: TGCGCCAGCCACAATGGGGACAGGAAACCTAACACTGAAGCTTTCTTT. Its translation is CASHNGDRKPNTEAFF. The full variable domain, completed using reference TRBV5-1 and TRBJ1-1, is KAGVTQTPRYLIKTRGQQVTLSCSPISGHRSVSWYQQTPGQGLQFLFEYFSETQRNKGNFPGRFSGRQFSNSRSEMNVSTLELGDSALYLCASHNGDRKPNTEAFFGQGTRLTVV.

In this sample, this clone turned up once. The rearrangement joins TRBV2 to TRBJ2-1; 8 bases line up with TRBD2. CDR3 length: 15 amino acids. Germline CDR1 reads SNHLY; CDR2 reads FYNNEI. V trimming: 9 bases; J trimming: 0 bases; junction bases outside the gene matches: 7. The CDR3 DNA is TGTGCCAGTTTCGGGGGGGAGGACTCCTACAATGAGCAGTTCTTC. This gives the protein CASFGGEDSYNEQFF.

The CDR3 here is CASSLRTGVPDTQYF. The CDR3 nucleotides are TGTGCCAGCAGTTTAAGGACAGGGGTGCCAGATACGCAGTATTTT. The J gene is TRBJ2-3, the V gene TRBV27, with 9 nucleotides matching TRBD1. This CDR3 has 15 residues. Germline V gives CDR1 MNHEY, CDR2 SMNVEV (reference sequence). The junction had 4 bases not matched to a gene; V was cut back by 2 bases and J by 4 bases.

Only one count was recorded for this clone. The gene calls are TRBV5-1 and TRBJ1-1, with TRBD1 matching over 7 bases. The V gene's germline CDR1 is SGHRS and CDR2 YFSETQ. The junction had 7 bases not matched to a gene; V was cut back by 3 bases and J by 2 bases. The CDR3 is made up of 15 amino acids. CDR3 loop: CASSWTGTANTEAFF. CDR3 bases: TGCGCCAGCAGCTGGACCGGGACAGCTAACACTGAAGCTTTCTTT. The complete variable domain, with remaining parts taken from reference TRBV5-1 and TRBJ1-1, reads KAGVTQTPRYLIKTRGQQVTLSCSPISGHRSVSWYQQTPGQGLQFLFEYFSETQRNKGNFPGRFSGRQFSNSRSEMNVSTLELGDSALYLCASSWTGTANTEAFFGQGTRLTVV.

The V gene is TRBV27, the J gene TRBJ2-5, with TRBD1 identical over 10 bases. The length of the CDR3 is 18 residues. V lost 2 bases to trimming and J lost 2 bases; unmatched junction nucleotides: 11. Germline CDR1 and CDR2: MNHEY and SMNVEV (reference sequence). The CDR3 is CASSLVGTGVLGQETQYF. In DNA, the CDR3 is TGTGCCAGCAGTTTAGTGGGGACAGGGGTGTTGGGGCAAGAGACCCAGTACTTC.

The V call is TRBV30, the J call TRBJ1-2; D might be TRBD1 (6 bases). The CDR3 spans 12 residues. Trimming shortened V by 5 bases and J by 3 bases, and 10 bases separated the two germline ends. Germline lookup yields CDR1 GTSNPN and CDR2 SVGIG (reference sequence). The CDR3 sequence: CAWGTIDYGYTF. The CDR3 DNA sequence: TGTGCCTGGGGGACAATAGACTATGGCTACACCTTC.

The rearrangement uses TRBV25-1 and TRBJ1-1, with D perhaps TRBD1 (6 bases). Trimming shortened V by 1 base and J by 6 bases, and 12 bases separated the two germline ends. The CDR3 is 14 amino acids. Per the germline V gene, CDR1 is MGHDK and CDR2 is SYGVNS. The CDR3 region has the DNA TGTGCCAGCAGTGAATTAGGGGGTAGCGCTGAAGCTTTCTTT. This translates into CASSELGGSAEAFF.

The CDR3 DNA reads as TGTGCCAGCAGTCCCGACCGCGGGGGCAGCGGCTACACCTTC. Its protein product is CASSPDRGGSGYTF. The chain links TRBV6-5 to TRBJ1-2; D is possibly TRBD1 (6 bases). Trimming took off 5 bases at V and 8 bases at J, with 18 bases between the two ends. The CDR3 totals 14 residues. Germline CDR1 is MNHEY and CDR2 is SVGAGI.

This sequence joins TRBV11-2 and TRBJ2-2, with 10 bases lining up with TRBD1. Losses at the gene ends were 1 base for V and 7 bases for J; bases not matched to a gene: 3. The CDR3 extends over 15 amino acids. Germline CDR1 and CDR2: SGHAT and FQNNGV. The CDR3 spells CASSLGQGAHGELFF. The CDR3 coding sequence is TGTGCCAGCAGCTTAGGACAGGGGGCACACGGGGAGCTGTTTTTT.

This chain links TRBV18 with TRBJ1-3; D might be TRBD1 (5 bases). V was clipped by 4 bases and J by 8 bases, with 12 bases between them. Germline assignment: CDR1 KGHSH and CDR2 LQKENI. The CDR3 totals 13 residues. The CDR3 spells CASSQGILDTIYF. Here the CDR3 DNA reads TGTGCCAGCTCACAGGGGATCCTGGACACCATATATTTT.

The chain recombines TRBV5-5 with TRBJ1-5; the D is unclear. This CDR3 contains 14 residues. V dropped 0 bases and J dropped 3 bases, with 7 bases sitting between them. Germline V CDR1 and CDR2: SGHKS, YYEKEE (reference sequence). The CDR3 DNA reads as TGTGCCAGCAGCTTGGGTCCCTCCAATCAGCCCCAGCATTTT. Translation gives CASSLGPSNQPQHF.

This clone was detected only once. The rearrangement joins TRBV28 to TRBJ2-1, with 9 bases identical to TRBD2. The CDR3 sequence is 15 residues long. CDR1 is MDHEN and CDR2 is SYDVKM in the germline V gene. The trim removed 3 bases at V and 12 bases at J, leaving 12 bases unmatched. The CDR3 bases are TGTGCCAGCAGTTTTCTAGGCGGGGGGGCCTTCGCGCAGTTCTTC. Its translation is CASSFLGGGAFAQFF.

The sample holds one count of this clone. The rearrangement links TRBV7-2 to TRBJ2-5, with D perhaps matching TRBD1 (6 bases). CDR3 size: 13 residues. V lost 5 bases and J 5 bases, leaving 12 bases between the germline ends. Germline V gene lookup returns CDR1 SGHTA and CDR2 FQGNSA. The CDR3 region has the DNA TGTGCCAGCAGCAGAGACAGGTTTGAGACCCAGTACTTC. Translated, it gives CASSRDRFETQYF. Supplemented by reference TRBV7-2 and TRBJ2-5, the full variable domain reads GAGVSQSPSNKVTEKGKDVELRCDPISGHTALYWYRQSLGQGLEFLIYFQGNSAPDKSGLPSDRFSAERTGGSVSTLTIQRTQQEDSAVYLCASSRDRFETQYFGPGTRLLVL.

The gene calls are TRBV28 and TRBJ1-1; 11 bases line up with TRBD1. Germline CDR1 MDHEN, CDR2 SYDVKM. V lost 1 base, J lost 3 bases, and 7 bases stayed unmatched. The CDR3 loop spans 17 amino acids. In DNA form, the CDR3 reads TGTGCCAGCAGTTTATACGGGACAGGGGGGTCGGACACTGAAGCTTTCTTT. Protein sequence: CASSLYGTGGSDTEAFF.

V and J are TRBV6-5 and TRBJ2-4; D might be TRBD2 (7 bases). Trimming removed 0 bases at V and 9 bases at J, with 12 bases between. The CDR3 consists of 14 residues. Germline values: CDR1 MNHEY, CDR2 SVGAGI. The CDR3 protein is CASSYSGGLGIQYF. In DNA, the CDR3 is TGTGCCAGCAGTTACTCGGGGGGGCTGGGCATTCAGTACTTC.

The chain combines TRBV6-5 with TRBJ2-7; D uncertain. Germline V CDR1 and CDR2: MNHEY, SVGAGI. This CDR3 region has 15 residues. Trimming removed 0 bases from V and 3 bases from J, with 12 bases in between. CDR3 residues: CASSYSSGGNYEQYF. The CDR3 coding sequence is TGTGCCAGCAGTTACTCGTCTGGCGGAAACTACGAGCAGTACTTC.

The rearrangement uses TRBV19 and TRBJ2-1, with 7 bases lining up with TRBD1. The CDR3 covers 13 residues. Germline V lookup: CDR1 LNHDA, CDR2 SQIVND (reference sequence). The V gene end was trimmed by 3 bases and the J gene end by 4 bases; junction bases not matched to a gene: 0. The CDR3 bases are TGTGCCAGTAGTATGACAGGGTACAATGAGCAGTTCTTC. Translated, it gives CASSMTGYNEQFF.

The rearrangement links TRBV28 to TRBJ2-5, with D hard to call. The germline gives CDR1 MDHEN, CDR2 SYDVKM. Between the trimmed V and J ends, which lost 6 bases and 5 bases, there was a span of 13 bases. The CDR3 sequence is 13 residues long. CDR3 loop: CASRALEAETQYF. The DNA for the CDR3 is TGTGCCAGCAGGGCTCTTGAGGCGGAGACCCAGTACTTC.

The rearrangement links TRBV11-3 to TRBJ2-2, with 7 positions matching TRBD1. Germline CDR1 is SGHNT and CDR2 is YENEEA. The V gene end was trimmed by 1 base and the J gene end by 6 bases; junction bases not matched to a gene: 8. This CDR3 contains 16 residues. In nucleotides, the CDR3 is TGTGCCAGCAGCTTAGGCAAGGACAGGCGTGCCGGGGAGCTGTTTTTT. It is translated as CASSLGKDRRAGELFF. The full variable domain, in which reference TRBV11-3 and TRBJ2-2 provide the parts outside the CDR3, is EAGVVQSPRYKIIEKKQPVAFWCNPISGHNTLYWYLQNLGQGPELLIRYENEEAVDDSQLPKDRFSAERLKGVDSTLKIQPAELGDSAVYLCASSLGKDRRAGELFFGEGSRLTVL.

In its sample, this clone was seen a few times. CDR3 in DNA: TGTGCCAGCAGTTTACTTGGAACAGGGTTAGGGGAAAAACTGTTTTTT. It is translated as CASSLLGTGLGEKLFF. The chain employs TRBV27 and TRBJ1-4, with D possibly TRBD1 on 6 matching bases. Per germline, CDR1 MNHEY and CDR2 SMNVEV (reference sequence). The length of the CDR3 is 16 residues. The V and J ends lost 2 bases and 8 bases respectively, with 18 bases between them.

The chain employs TRBV6-5 and TRBJ2-7, with 8 positions matching TRBD1. With V trimmed by 11 bases and J by 5 bases, 11 bases remained unmatched. Germline CDR1 MNHEY, CDR2 SVGAGI. The CDR3 contains 13 residues. The CDR3 is CASRTGNTNEQYF. DNA for the CDR3: TGTGCCTCTCGGACAGGGAATACGAACGAGCAGTACTTC.

This chain joins TRBV4-1 and TRBJ1-1, with a weak D call TRBD1 (5 bases). Germline lookup yields CDR1 MGHRA and CDR2 YSYEKL. V was trimmed by 0 bases and J by 3 bases, leaving 20 bases between them. The CDR3 has 18 residues. The CDR3 coding sequence is TGCGCCAGCAGCCAAGATCCGACCCCCGACGGGGGGGACACTGAAGCTTTCTTT. Its translation: CASSQDPTPDGGDTEAFF.

V usage is TRBV7-2 and J usage is TRBJ2-3; possibly TRBD1 for D (5 bases). The length of the CDR3 is 12 residues. With 6 bases removed from V and 6 bases from J, the gap between germline ends came to 10 bases. Looked up from germline, CDR1 is SGHTA and CDR2 is FQGNSA. CDR3 sequence: CASSLGADTQYF. CDR3 bases: TGTGCCAGCAGTCTAGGGGCCGATACGCAGTATTTT.

V and J are TRBV2 and TRBJ1-6; no definite D call. The germline gives CDR1 SNHLY, CDR2 FYNNEI. This CDR3 contains 15 residues. The V end was cut by 7 bases, the J end by 3 bases, with 13 bases between. This chain's CDR3 is CASNRGVGYNSPLHF. In DNA, the CDR3 is TGTGCCAGCAACCGCGGGGTGGGCTATAATTCACCCCTCCACTTT.

This clone was observed a handful of times. CDR3 loop: CASSWSYEQYF. For the CDR3, the DNA is TGTGCCAGCAGCTGGAGCTACGAGCAGTACTTC. J is TRBJ2-7 and V is TRBV7-2, with no clear D. V was cut by 4 bases and J by 3 bases, with 4 bases left in between. CDR3 length: 11 amino acids. The germline V gene has CDR1 SGHTA and CDR2 FQGNSA.

The chain has TRBV6-5 and TRBJ1-6; D not resolved. Trimming took 7 bases from V and 12 from J, leaving 13 bases between them. Germline assignment: CDR1 MNHEY and CDR2 SVGAGI. This CDR3 spans 12 amino acids. The CDR3 DNA is TGTGCCAGCAATGAGTTCCCAGGACCCCTCCACTTT. Protein product: CASNEFPGPLHF.

The chain combines TRBV11-2 with TRBJ2-5; tentatively, D is TRBD2 (6 bases). Trimming left V 0 bases short and J 4 bases short, with 12 bases between. Germline V gene data show CDR1 as SGHAT and CDR2 as FQNNGV. There are 15 residues in the CDR3. DNA of the CDR3: TGTGCCAGCAGCTTAGAGGATGCCGGGGGAGAGACCCAGTACTTC. Encoded protein: CASSLEDAGGETQYF.

The chain uses TRBV28 and TRBJ1-5, with D unresolved. CDR1 MDHEN and CDR2 SYDVKM come from the germline V gene. The CDR3 is made up of 13 amino acids. Deletions cut 3 bases from V and 4 bases from J, with 7 bases between. DNA of the CDR3: TGTGCCAGCAGTTTCTTTCCTAATCAGCCCCAGCATTTT. Amino acid sequence: CASSFFPNQPQHF.

V gene TRBV11-1 combines with J gene TRBJ2-3, with 11 nucleotides matching TRBD2. This CDR3 contains 16 residues. J was trimmed by 5 bases and V by 5 bases; bases with no gene match: 9. Germline lookup yields CDR1 SGHAT and CDR2 FQDESV (reference sequence). CDR3 nucleotides: TGTGCCAGCAGCCATCTTAGCGGGAGGGCCATAGATACGCAGTATTTT. Its translation: CASSHLSGRAIDTQYF.

J is TRBJ2-3 and V is TRBV20-1, with no clear D. The CDR3 runs 11 residues. Germline CDR1 and CDR2: DFQATT and SNEGSKA (reference sequence). Trimming took off 5 bases at V and 4 bases at J, with 7 bases between the two ends. CDR3 protein: CSALFADTQYF. The DNA for the CDR3 is TGCAGTGCTCTATTCGCAGATACGCAGTATTTT.